The sequence of this T cell receptor (beta chain) was determined in a study of T cell changes during pregnancy in multiple sclerosis. The data were produced by immunoSEQ multiplex PCR, yet TCRdb's version contains in-frame clones alone and is incomplete. The data show around 80,000 clones, with around 90% seen just once and more than 1.4% held by the top ten. The CDR3 is 16 residues long. Germline CDR1 reads SGHVS; CDR2 reads FNYEAQ. Trimming cost V 5 bases and J 4 bases; bases outside gene matches: 10. The receptor was derived from a female donor with multiple sclerosis, enrolled in a pregnancy study. This chain joins TRBV7-6 and TRBJ2-5; 10 nucleotides match TRBD2. The starting material was peripheral blood, obtained before pregnancy. Here the CDR3 reads CASSPLSGGARETQYF. As DNA, the CDR3 is TGTGCCAGCAGCCCCTTGAGCGGGGGGGCCCGAGAGACCCAGTACTTC.